Listed below are T cell receptor beta chains from one sample, sequenced in a study of cytomegalovirus exposure and HLA in healthy donors. Sequencing used immunoSEQ multiplex PCR; TCRdb keeps in-frame clones, though not all of them. The sample holds roughly 150,000 clones, 60% to 80% seen once. Sequencing input: PBMCs. The receptors derive from a woman aged 25 to 39 in good health and CMV-seronegative. CDR3s include the opening cysteine and the closing phenylalanine or tryptophan. The order of the fields is J gene, clone size, V gene, D gene, CDR3 DNA, CDR3 protein. D genes are given only for firm matches. Part of the rows lack a size; the others show once, few, many or a class for expanded clones.

TRBJ2-2 | NA | TRBV18 | NA | TGTGCCAGCTCAGTCTACTTCAACGAGAACACCGGGGAGCTGTTTTTT | CASSVYFNENTGELFF
TRBJ2-7 | NA | TRBV5-1 | TRBD2 | TGCGCCAGCAGCTTTACGGGGGGAGTCTACGAGCAGTACTTC | CASSFTGGVYEQYF
TRBJ1-1 | NA | TRBV10-2 | NA | TGCGCCAGCGTGTCCCAGAACACTGAAGCTTTCTTT | CASVSQNTEAFF
TRBJ1-1 | NA | TRBV15 | TRBD1 | TGTGCCACCAGCAGCCCCCGGACAGGGGGGGTCACTGAAGCTTTCTTT | CATSSPRTGGVTEAFF
TRBJ2-5 | NA | TRBV6-6 | NA | TGTGCCAGCAGTTACGGGGGCGCGGGTCAAGAGACCCAGTACTTC | CASSYGGAGQETQYF
TRBJ2-1 | NA | TRBV2 | NA | TGTGCCAGCAGCAACCTCCAGGTGTCGGATGAGCAGTTCTTC | CASSNLQVSDEQFF
TRBJ2-3 | NA | TRBV27 | NA | TGTGCCAGCAGGACCGGAGGGGTCCTCACAGATACGCAGTATTTT | CASRTGGVLTDTQYF
TRBJ2-7 | NA | TRBV11-3 | TRBD1 | TGTGCCAGCAGCTTAGCCGGGGACAGCTCCTACGAGCAGTACTTC | CASSLAGDSSYEQYF
TRBJ2-3 | NA | TRBV5-1 | TRBD2 | TGCGCCAGCAGCTTGTTGACTAGCGGGGGGGCGGATACGCAGTATTTT | CASSLLTSGGADTQYF
TRBJ2-5 | NA | TRBV9 | TRBD1 | TGTGCCAGCGGAAGGGACAGGGGGGAAGAGACCCAGTACTTC | CASGRDRGEETQYF
TRBJ1-5 | NA | TRBV23-1 | NA | TGCGCCAGCGTGAACAGACAACTGCAGCCCCAGCATTTT | CASVNRQLQPQHF
TRBJ2-7 | NA | TRBV5-1 | NA | TGCGCCAGCAGCTCCCGACGGACACCAATGGAGCAGTACTTC | CASSSRRTPMEQYF
TRBJ1-4 | NA | TRBV30 | TRBD1 | TGTGCCTTTAACAGGGGATTCGGTGAAAAACTGTTTTTT | CAFNRGFGEKLFF
TRBJ1-1 | once | TRBV7-3 | NA | TGTGCCAGCAGCTTAGGCGAGGGTAAAGCTTTCTTT | CASSLGEGKAFF
TRBJ1-1 | NA | TRBV6-6 | TRBD1 | TGTGCCAGCAGTTACCAGTCCGGGACAGGTGGCACTGAAGCTTTCTTT | CASSYQSGTGGTEAFF
TRBJ2-7 | few | TRBV5-4 | TRBD1 | TGTGCCAGCAGCCCCAGGGACAGGGGCTACGAGCAGTACTTC | CASSPRDRGYEQYF
TRBJ2-1 | NA | TRBV5-6 | NA | TGTGCCAGCAGCTTTAAAACAGGGAGCGTCTACAATGAGCAGTTCTTC | CASSFKTGSVYNEQFF
TRBJ1-2 | NA | TRBV27 | TRBD1 | TGTGCCAGCAGTAAGACAGGGAATGGCTACACCTTC | CASSKTGNGYTF
TRBJ2-1 | NA | TRBV2 | NA | TGTGCCAGCAGTGAAGCGGGGGGGCCGAGTAATGAGCAGTTCTTC | CASSEAGGPSNEQFF
TRBJ1-1 | NA | TRBV7-2 | TRBD1 | TGTGCCAGCAGCCTGGGACAGGGAATAACTGAAGCTTTCTTT | CASSLGQGITEAFF
TRBJ2-2 | NA | TRBV10-3 | NA | TGTGCCATCAGTGCCGGGGAGGTCACGGGGGAGCTGTTTTTT | CAISAGEVTGELFF
TRBJ2-1 | NA | TRBV6-6 | TRBD1 | TGTGCCAGCAGTTTACAGGGGGACAATGAGCAGTTCTTC | CASSLQGDNEQFF
TRBJ1-2 | NA | TRBV5-1 | NA | TGCGCCAGCAGCCCCCTATCAAGTAACTATGGCTACACCTTC | CASSPLSSNYGYTF
TRBJ2-1 | NA | TRBV6-5 | NA | TGTGCCAGCAGTTACGAGGGAAGCCGAGAGCAGTTCTTC | CASSYEGSREQFF
TRBJ2-1 | NA | TRBV5-1 | NA | TGCGCCAGCAGCTTGGAGTGGGGCGCGCAGGAGCAGTTCTTC | CASSLEWGAQEQFF
TRBJ1-1 | NA | TRBV29-1 | NA | TGCAGCGTTGCCCCCCTCTCCAGAGACACCAACACTGAAGCTTTCTTT | CSVAPLSRDTNTEAFF
TRBJ1-1 | NA | TRBV19 | NA | TGTGCCAGTAGCCTCCCGGGACAACTTAACACTGAAGCTTTCTTT | CASSLPGQLNTEAFF
TRBJ1-5 | NA | TRBV2 | TRBD1 | TGTGCCAGCAGTGACCAACAGGGGGCTCAGCCCCAGCATTTT | CASSDQQGAQPQHF
TRBJ2-5 | NA | TRBV5-4 | NA | TGTGCCAGCAGCCTCTTAGAATTTCAAGAGACCCAGTACTTC | CASSLLEFQETQYF
TRBJ2-5 | NA | TRBV9 | TRBD1 | TGTGCCAGCAGCTCCGGGACAGGGCTAAAGACCCAGTACTTC | CASSSGTGLKTQYF
TRBJ2-7 | NA | TRBV2 | TRBD1 | TGTGCCAGCAGTGAAAGGGGGCCCGGGACAGGGGTGGCCGAGCAGTACTTC | CASSERGPGTGVAEQYF
TRBJ1-4 | once | TRBV11-2 | TRBD1 | TGTGCCAGCAGCCGGACAGGGTTTGAAAAACTGTTTTTT | CASSRTGFEKLFF
TRBJ2-7 | NA | TRBV4-2 | NA | TGTGCCAGCAGCGGAGAGGTTGACGAGCAGTACTTC | CASSGEVDEQYF
TRBJ2-3 | NA | TRBV29-1 | NA | TGCAGCGTTGAAGACCTCACAGATACGCAGTATTTT | CSVEDLTDTQYF
TRBJ2-1 | NA | TRBV30 | NA | TGTGCCTGGAGTGTAGGACTTCCCAATGAGCAGTTCTTC | CAWSVGLPNEQFF
TRBJ2-1 | few | TRBV7-8 | NA | TGTGCCAGCAGCTTATCGCGAGCGGGCAATGAGCAGTTCTTC | CASSLSRAGNEQFF
TRBJ2-5 | NA | TRBV6-1 | NA | TGTGCCAGCAGTGAAGCGATTAGCGGAGAGCAGTACTTC | CASSEAISGEQYF
TRBJ2-3 | NA | TRBV2 | NA | TGTGCCAGCGGGGGAGGATTTACAGATACGCAGTATTTT | CASGGGFTDTQYF
TRBJ2-7 | few | TRBV4-3 | TRBD2 | TGCGCCAGCAGCCAAGGGGCGGGGGGCGCTATAGAGCAGTACTTC | CASSQGAGGAIEQYF
TRBJ1-2 | NA | TRBV5-1 | NA | TGCGCCAGCAGCTTGGAAGGGGGGGCGCGAGGCTACACCTTC | CASSLEGGARGYTF
TRBJ2-7 | once | TRBV5-4 | TRBD1 | TGTGCCAGCAGCTCGTGGGACAGGGGGGAAGGTGAGCAGTACTTC | CASSSWDRGEGEQYF
TRBJ1-6 | NA | TRBV6-1 | NA | TGTGCCGGAACAGGGTTTGGTTCACCCCTCCACTTT | CAGTGFGSPLHF
TRBJ1-4 | NA | TRBV19 | TRBD1 | TGTGCCAGTAAATCCCGGGACAGATATGAAAAACTGTTTTTT | CASKSRDRYEKLFF
TRBJ1-2 | NA | TRBV6-5 | TRBD1 | TGTGCCAGCAGTCAGGACAGGGGTTATGGCTACACCTTC | CASSQDRGYGYTF
TRBJ1-1 | NA | TRBV6-5 | TRBD1 | TGTGCCACCGGGACAGAGACCGCTGAAGCTTTCTTT | CATGTETAEAFF